This T cell receptor (beta chain) was captured in a study of cytomegalovirus exposure and HLA in healthy donors. Study conclusions and caveats: According to an earlier analysis, most TCR beta V segments yielded productive rearrangements about 90% or about 30% of the time. Roughly uniform sequencing depth across donors was assumed, possibly incorrectly. Under in vitro conditions, a few CMV-associated chains were confirmed as specific for CMV antigens.

It was with 60 Vbeta and 13 Jbeta primers that the PCR ran. Sequenced by immunoSEQ multiplex PCR; TCRdb stores in-frame clones only, minus some. This table has some 190,000 clones, more than 60% appearing once. This clone was detected only a few times. Its antigen is not known. V lost 5 bases to trimming and J lost 0 bases; unmatched junction nucleotides: 10. Germline V gives CDR1 SGHTA, CDR2 FQGNSA. The CDR3 contains 19 residues. This sequence originates from a man aged 18 to 29 in good health and CMV-seronegative. This rearrangement joins TRBV7-2 to TRBJ2-3; 14 bases map to TRBD2. The source material was PBMCs. Here the CDR3 reads CASSAQRLAGGPSTDTQYF. CDR3 in DNA: TGTGCCAGCAGCGCACAAAGACTAGCGGGGGGGCCGAGCACAGATACGCAGTATTTT.